The clone carrying this T cell receptor beta chain was seen more than once but under ten times. The junction and the germline gene differ at one end; a read error may be behind it. This sample is part of a study of T cell changes during pregnancy in multiple sclerosis. Germline V gives CDR1 SEHNR, CDR2 FQNEAQ (reference sequence). This CDR3 spans 15 amino acids. TCRdb keeps only in-frame clones here, not all; method: immunoSEQ multiplex PCR. The sample records about 61,000 clones, 75% to 90% being singletons. The sample in question was peripheral blood, obtained in the first trimester of pregnancy. The TCR was taken from a female donor in good health, enrolled as a control in a pregnancy study. The chain combines TRBV7-9 with TRBJ1-1, with D perhaps TRBD1 (6 bases). The CDR3 protein is CASSPRGQWNPEAFF. Here the CDR3 DNA reads TGTGCCAGCAGCCCACGAGGACAGTGGAACCCTGAAGCTTTCTTT.